A single sample is the source of the 9 T cell receptor beta chains below, sequenced in a study of blood T cell repertoires in COVID-19. The protocol was immunoSEQ multiplex PCR, while the TCRdb copy is restricted to in-frame clones and leaves out a portion. The data contain 200,000 to 300,000 clones, around 90% of them singletons. The sample was peripheral blood. The source of these receptors is a person aged 18 to 35 with COVID-19, enrolled during active disease.

The chain has TRBV13 and TRBJ1-3, with 7 bases fitting TRBD1. The V and J ends lost 5 bases and 4 bases, in that order; junction bases with no gene match: 8. The CDR3 runs to 15 residues. The germline gives CDR1 PRHDT, CDR2 FYEKMQ (reference sequence). CDR3 in amino acids: CASSPPTGSGNTIYF. The CDR3 bases are TGTGCCAGCAGCCCACCGACAGGGTCGGGAAACACCATATATTTT.

The chain has TRBV11-2 and TRBJ2-7; 7 nucleotides match TRBD1. CDR1 SGHAT and CDR2 FQNNGV come from the germline V gene. The CDR3 consists of 13 residues. Unmatched junction bases numbered 5, after V lost 5 bases and J lost 4 bases. The chain's CDR3 is CASSPGGVYEQYF. The CDR3 DNA is TGTGCCAGCAGCCCAGGGGGAGTATACGAGCAGTACTTC.

The chain links TRBV19 to TRBJ2-2; D remains ambiguous. The CDR3 is made up of 13 amino acids. V lost 7 bases and J lost 2, with 8 bases in between. CDR1 and CDR2 from the germline V gene are LNHDA and SQIVND (reference sequence). CDR3 region: CASTRFNTGELFF. CDR3 in DNA: TGTGCCAGTACGCGTTTTAACACCGGGGAGCTGTTTTTT.

The CDR3 DNA is TGTGCCAGCAGCCAGAGCGAGTCCAATCAGCCCCAGCATTTT. It codes for CASSQSESNQPQHF. The rearrangement joins TRBV3-1 (or the pseudogene TRBV3-2) to TRBJ1-5; D unclear. V dropped 3 bases and J dropped 3 bases, with 9 bases sitting between them. The CDR3 spans 14 residues. CDR1 is LGHDT, CDR2 YNNKEL, per germline (reference sequence).

The chain recombines TRBV4-3 with TRBJ2-2, with D perhaps TRBD2 (6 bases). Trimming stripped 1 base from V and 1 base from J, with 16 bases between. CDR3 length: 18 residues. The germline CDR1 and CDR2 sequences are LGHNA and YSLEER. DNA for the CDR3: TGCGCCAGCAGCCAAGGCCTCGCCGGGACTGGGAACACCGGGGAGCTGTTTTTT. Protein sequence: CASSQGLAGTGNTGELFF.

The rearrangement uses TRBV9 and TRBJ2-7; TRBD1 matches 11 bases. There are 13 residues in the CDR3. The trim removed 8 bases at V and 6 bases at J, leaving 7 bases unmatched. Germline V CDR1 and CDR2: SGDLS, YYNGEE. Written as DNA, the CDR3 is TGTGCCAGTTCCCCCGGGACAGGGGGCGAGCAGTACTTC. This codes for CASSPGTGGEQYF.

The table lists this clone with a count of one. In the same sample, other DNA sequences code for this CDR3. This chain links TRBV2 with TRBJ1-5; D unclear. The length of the CDR3 is 14 residues. V dropped 3 bases and J dropped 1 base, with 7 bases sitting between them. CDR1 and CDR2 (germline): SNHLY, FYNNEI. CDR3 residues: CASSESGSNQPQHF. The CDR3 nucleotides are TGTGCCAGCAGTGAGTCCGGGAGCAATCAGCCCCAGCATTTT.

This CDR3 is CASSIGGGDQPQHF. The CDR3 DNA is TGTGCCAGTAGTATAGGGGGAGGGGATCAGCCCCAGCATTTT. The J gene is TRBJ1-5, the V gene TRBV19; the D gene is possibly TRBD1 (5 bases). Germline lookup yields CDR1 LNHDA and CDR2 SQIVND (reference sequence). Deletions cut 1 base from V and 5 bases from J, with 9 bases between. The CDR3 loop spans 14 amino acids.

This chain joins TRBV4-3 and TRBJ1-1; maybe TRBD1 (5 bases). Germline CDR1 and CDR2: LGHNA and YSLEER. The CDR3 runs to 14 residues. V gave up 1 base and J gave up 1 base, with 7 bases separating them. CDR3 protein: CASSQGGSNTEAFF. The DNA of the CDR3 is TGCGCCAGCAGCCAAGGGGGCTCGAACACTGAAGCTTTCTTT.